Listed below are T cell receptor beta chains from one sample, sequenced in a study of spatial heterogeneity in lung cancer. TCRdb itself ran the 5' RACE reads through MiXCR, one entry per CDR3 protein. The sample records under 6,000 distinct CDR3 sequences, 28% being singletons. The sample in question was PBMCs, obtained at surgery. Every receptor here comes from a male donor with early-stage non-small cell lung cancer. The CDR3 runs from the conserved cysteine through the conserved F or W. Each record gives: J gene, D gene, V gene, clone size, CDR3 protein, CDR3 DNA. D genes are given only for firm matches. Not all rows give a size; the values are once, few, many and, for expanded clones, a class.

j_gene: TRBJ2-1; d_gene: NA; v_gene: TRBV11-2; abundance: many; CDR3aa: CASSSHQGGTHWNEQFF; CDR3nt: TGTGCCAGCAGCTCACATCAGGGGGGAACACATTGGAATGAGCAGTTCTTC
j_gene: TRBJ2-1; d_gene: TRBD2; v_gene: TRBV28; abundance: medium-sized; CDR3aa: CASTAGGLQFF; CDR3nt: TGTGCCAGCACGGCGGGGGGGTTGCAGTTCTTC
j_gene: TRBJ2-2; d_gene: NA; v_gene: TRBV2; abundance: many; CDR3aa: CASSEGQVTNTGELFF; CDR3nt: TGTGCCAGCAGTGAAGGTCAGGTAACGAACACCGGGGAGCTGTTTTTT
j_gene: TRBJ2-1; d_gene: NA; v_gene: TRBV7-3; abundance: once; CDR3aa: CASSLVRDSSYNEQFF; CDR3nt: TGTGCCAGCAGCTTAGTGCGGGACAGCTCCTACAATGAGCAGTTCTTC
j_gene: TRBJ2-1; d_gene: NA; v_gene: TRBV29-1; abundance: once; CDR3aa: CSVGINEQFF; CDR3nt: TGCAGCGTTGGAATCAATGAGCAGTTCTTC
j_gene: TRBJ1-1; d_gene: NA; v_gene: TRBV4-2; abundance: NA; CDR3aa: CASSQESIGREAFF; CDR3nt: TGTGCCAGCAGCCAAGAGAGCATCGGACGTGAAGCTTTCTTT
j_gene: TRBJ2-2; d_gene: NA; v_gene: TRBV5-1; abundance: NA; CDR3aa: CASSLLNTGELFF; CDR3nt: TGCGCCAGCAGCTTGTTGAACACCGGGGAGCTGTTTTTT
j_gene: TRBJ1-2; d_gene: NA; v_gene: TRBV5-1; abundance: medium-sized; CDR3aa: CASRGGFTNYGYTF; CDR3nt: TGCGCCAGCAGAGGAGGCTTTACTAACTATGGCTACACCTTC
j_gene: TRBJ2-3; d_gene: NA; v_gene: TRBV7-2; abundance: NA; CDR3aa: CASSLAYTDTQYF; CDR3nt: TGTGCCAGCAGCTTAGCTTACACAGATACGCAGTATTTT
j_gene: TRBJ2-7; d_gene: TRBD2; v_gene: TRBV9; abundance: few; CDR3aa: CASSVSAGVDEQYF; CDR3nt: TGTGCCAGCAGCGTGTCAGCGGGAGTCGACGAGCAGTACTTC
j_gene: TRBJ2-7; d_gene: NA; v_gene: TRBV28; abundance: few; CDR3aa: CASSLRYEQYF; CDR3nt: TGTGCCAGCAGCCTTCGTTACGAGCAGTACTTC
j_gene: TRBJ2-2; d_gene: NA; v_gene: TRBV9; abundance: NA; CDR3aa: CASSVDGYTGELFF; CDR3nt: TGTGCCAGCAGCGTAGATGGTTACACCGGGGAGCTGTTTTTT
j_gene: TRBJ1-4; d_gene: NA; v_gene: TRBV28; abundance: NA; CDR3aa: CASTAGASWSNEKLFF; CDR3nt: TGTGCCAGCACCGCGGGGGCGAGCTGGAGTAATGAAAAACTGTTTTTT
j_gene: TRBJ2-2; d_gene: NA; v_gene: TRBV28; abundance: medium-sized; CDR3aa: CASIGGGNTGELFF; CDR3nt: TGTGCCAGCATTGGCGGAGGAAACACCGGGGAGCTGTTTTTT
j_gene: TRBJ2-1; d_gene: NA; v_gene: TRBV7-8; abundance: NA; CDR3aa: CASSFTAGAYNEQFF; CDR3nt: TGTGCCAGCAGCTTTACGGCGGGGGCATACAATGAGCAGTTCTTC
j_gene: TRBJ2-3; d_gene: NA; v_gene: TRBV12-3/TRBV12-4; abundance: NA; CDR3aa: CASREGGTRDTQYF; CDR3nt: TGTGCCAGCAGAGAGGGAGGAACGCGAGATACGCAGTATTTT
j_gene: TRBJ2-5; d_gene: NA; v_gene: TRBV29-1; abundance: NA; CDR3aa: CSVGQKQETQYF; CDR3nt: TGCAGCGTTGGACAGAAACAGGAGACCCAGTACTTC
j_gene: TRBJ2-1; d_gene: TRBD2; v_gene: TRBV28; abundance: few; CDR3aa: CASSLYREGNEQFF; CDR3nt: TGTGCCAGCAGTTTATATCGGGAGGGAAATGAGCAGTTCTTC
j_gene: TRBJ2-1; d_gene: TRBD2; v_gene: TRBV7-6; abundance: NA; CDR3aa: CASSPKSSGREHEQFF; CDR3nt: TGTGCCAGCAGCCCGAAGTCCAGCGGGAGGGAACATGAGCAGTTCTTC
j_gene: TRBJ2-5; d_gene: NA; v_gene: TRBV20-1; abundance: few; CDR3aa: CSGRDIGPETQYF; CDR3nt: TGCAGTGGCCGGGACATAGGGCCAGAGACCCAGTACTTC
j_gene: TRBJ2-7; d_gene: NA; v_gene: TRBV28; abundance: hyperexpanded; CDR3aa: CASSADSYEQYF; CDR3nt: TGTGCCAGCAGTGCAGACTCCTACGAGCAGTACTTC
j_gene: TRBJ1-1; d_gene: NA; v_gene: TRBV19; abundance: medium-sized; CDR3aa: CASLLHTEAFF; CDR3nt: TGTGCCAGTTTACTCCACACTGAAGCTTTCTTT
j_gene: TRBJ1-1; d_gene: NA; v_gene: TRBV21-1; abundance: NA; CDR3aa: CASSNRGQGGTEAFF; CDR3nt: TGTGCCAGCAGCAACCGGGGACAGGGAGGCACTGAAGCTTTCTTT